Each of the 3 T cell receptor beta chains below was sequenced from the same sample in a study of T cells in Graves' hyperthyroidism and ophthalmopathy. Using RNA transcripts as the source, TCR beta CDR3 regions were amplified. HTBI primers were the set used in a first-round RT-PCR of the TCR CDR3. TCRdb re-derived calls from the multiplex PCR reads in MiXCR, one entry per CDR3 protein. Here the sample spans over 200,000 distinct CDR3 sequences, about 14% being singletons. Sequenced: blood. The receptors shown here come from a middle-aged woman with Graves' hyperthyroidism that later progressed to Graves' ophthalmopathy.

At least ten counts were recorded for this clonotype. The chain uses TRBV12-3 or TRBV12-4 and TRBJ1-1, with D hard to call. The CDR3 sequence is 14 residues long. V was pared by 6 bases and J by 7 bases, with 18 bases between. The CDR3 loop reads CASSSRAGAIEAFF. DNA of the CDR3: TGTGCCAGCAGCAGCCGGGCTGGCGCAATTGAAGCTTTCTTT.

This clonotype was seen a handful of times. The chain carries TRBV20-1 and TRBJ2-5, with D perhaps TRBD2 (5 bases). Germline-derived CDR1 and CDR2 are DFQATT and SNEGSKA (reference sequence). Trimming pared 1 base from V and 3 bases from J, leaving 6 bases between. The CDR3 totals 12 residues. The CDR3 loop reads CSARVSEETQYF. The CDR3 nucleotides are TGCAGTGCTAGAGTTAGCGAAGAGACCCAGTACTTC.

This clonotype showed up many times. The chain is built from TRBV5-1 and TRBJ2-1; 11 bases map to TRBD2. The J segment lost 9 bases and the V segment lost 9 bases, leaving 8 bases of the junction unmatched. Per germline, CDR1 SGHRS and CDR2 YFSETQ. The length of the CDR3 is 13 residues. CDR3 residues: CATSLAGEGEQFF. The DNA of the CDR3 is TGCGCCACCTCACTAGCGGGAGAGGGTGAGCAGTTCTTC.